The rows below give T cell receptor beta chains drawn from one sample of a study of CD8 T cells in ankylosing spondylitis. TCRdb independently ran MiXCR on the 5' RACE reads; one entry per CDR3 protein. This table holds a few hundred thousand distinct CDR3 sequences, about 10% found once. The sample was blood, either unsorted or a sorted T cell fraction (not recorded which). The receptor source for this set is a male donor with ankylosing spondylitis or in good health (not recorded which). Both conserved end residues are part of each CDR3. Fields, in order: D gene, clone size, V gene, J gene, CDR3 DNA, CDR3 protein. A D gene is named only where the DNA matches it firmly. Clone size is given for some rows only: seen once, a few or many times, or a class if the clone is expanded.

D: -
size: -
V: TRBV12-3/TRBV12-4
J: TRBJ1-1
DNA: TGTGCCAGCAACCTGGGAGGGTTGGGCACTGAAGCTTTCTTT
CDR3: CASNLGGLGTEAFF

D: TRBD1
size: few
V: TRBV7-2
J: TRBJ1-2
DNA: TGTGCCAGCAGCTTAGGGACAGGTTCCAACTATGGCGACACCTTC
CDR3: CASSLGTGSNYGDTF

D: TRBD2
size: many
V: TRBV12-3/TRBV12-4
J: TRBJ2-1
DNA: TGTGCCAGCAGTCACCCGAACGGGGGGGCCTACAATGAGCAGTTCTTC
CDR3: CASSHPNGGAYNEQFF

D: TRBD1
size: many
V: TRBV12-3/TRBV12-4
J: TRBJ2-5
DNA: TGTGCCAGCAGCCGGACAGGGCAAGAGACCCAGTACTTC
CDR3: CASSRTGQETQYF

D: TRBD2
size: -
V: TRBV29-1
J: TRBJ2-2
DNA: TGCAGCGTTGGCGGTTCCGGGACTAGCGGGAACACCGGGGAGCTGTTTTTT
CDR3: CSVGGSGTSGNTGELFF

D: TRBD1
size: many
V: TRBV12-3/TRBV12-4
J: TRBJ1-4
DNA: TGTGCCAGCAGTCCCTACGGACAGGGCGGTAAGGAAAAACTGTTTTTT
CDR3: CASSPYGQGGKEKLFF

D: TRBD1
size: many
V: TRBV29-1
J: TRBJ1-1
DNA: TGCAGCGACCGGAGGGGGCAATCTGAAGCTTTCTTT
CDR3: CSDRRGQSEAFF

D: -
size: many
V: TRBV7-9
J: TRBJ1-6
DNA: TGTGCCAGCAGCTTAGAACAGTCGGTCGAGTCACCCCTCCACTTT
CDR3: CASSLEQSVESPLHF

D: TRBD2
size: many
V: TRBV20-1
J: TRBJ2-7
DNA: TGCAGTTCCGGGACTAGCGGGGGGGCTGGAGAGCAGTACTTC
CDR3: CSSGTSGGAGEQYF

D: -
size: -
V: TRBV30
J: TRBJ1-6
DNA: TGTGCCTGGAGTGCTCATGGGCAAGGGTCACCCCTCCACTTT
CDR3: CAWSAHGQGSPLHF

D: TRBD1
size: few
V: TRBV28
J: TRBJ2-7
DNA: TGTGCCAGCAGCAGGACAGGGGGGGTCGGGCAGTACTTC
CDR3: CASSRTGGVGQYF

D: -
size: -
V: TRBV3-1
J: TRBJ2-7
DNA: TGTGCCAGCGCCGCGCTCCGGGGGTACGAGCAGTACTTC
CDR3: CASAALRGYEQYF

D: -
size: few
V: TRBV5-1
J: TRBJ2-1
DNA: TGCGCCAGCAGCTTAGGGACATATCCTGACAATGAGCAGTTCTTC
CDR3: CASSLGTYPDNEQFF